The sequence of this TCR beta chain was determined in a study of T cells in Graves' hyperthyroidism and ophthalmopathy. Amplified TCR beta CDR3 regions derived from RNA transcripts. Primed by the HTBI set, a first-round RT-PCR was run on the TCR CDR3. A single record per CDR3 protein comes from TCRdb applying MiXCR to the multiplex PCR reads. This table has about 400,000 distinct CDR3 sequences, about 15% appearing once. Extraction of PBMCs used roughly 9.3 ml of fresh peripheral blood. CDR3 length equals 11 residues. The V and J ends lost 6 bases and 7 bases respectively, with 9 bases between them. CDR1 and CDR2 (germline): SQVTM, ANQGSEA.

V and J are TRBV29-1 and TRBJ2-2, with D possibly TRBD2 on 5 matching bases. What was sequenced was blood. The receptor was isolated from a man younger than 30 with Graves' ophthalmopathy. CDR3 in DNA: TGCAGCGTCGGACTGATCGGGGAGCTGTTTTTT. Its protein product is CSVGLIGELFF.